Shown below are 3 T cell receptor beta chains from a single sample sequenced in a study of CD8+ T cells in alopecia areata. cDNA prepared by RNA extraction and subsequent reverse transcription served as the template for sequencing. The method was immunoSEQ multiplex PCR; TCRdb's version includes in-frame clones alone and lacks a portion of them. Seen here are roughly 200,000 clones, about 56% observed once, and the top ten hold over 4%. Sequencing was carried out using CD8+ T cells sorted from blood. These receptors came from a human donor in good health.

V usage is TRBV7-2 and J usage is TRBJ2-1; D remains ambiguous. There are 13 residues in the CDR3. The V gene's germline CDR1 is SGHTA and CDR2 FQGNSA. Trimming cost V 8 bases and J 8 bases, with 16 bases left between them. This CDR3 is CASGYDVLYEQFF. The CDR3 DNA sequence: TGTGCCAGCGGGTACGACGTCCTCTATGAGCAGTTCTTC.

The chain combines TRBV28 with TRBJ2-7; D may be TRBD1 or TRBD2 (6 bases each). This CDR3 contains 14 residues. With 7 bases removed from V and 2 bases from J, the gap between germline ends came to 15 bases. Germline V gene sequence: CDR1 MDHEN, CDR2 SYDVKM. This chain's CDR3 is CASIPVGGTYEQYF. The CDR3, as DNA: TGTGCCAGCATTCCGGTGGGGGGCACCTACGAGCAGTACTTC.

V and J are TRBV4-1 and TRBJ2-7; 10 nucleotides line up with TRBD1. Trimming at V came to 1 base and at J to 4 bases, leaving 1 base not matched to a gene. From germline, CDR1 is MGHRA and CDR2 YSYEKL. The CDR3 sequence is 14 residues long. This CDR3 is CASSQGQGAYEQYF. The DNA for the CDR3 is TGCGCCAGCAGCCAAGGACAGGGGGCGTACGAGCAGTACTTC.